This T cell receptor (beta chain) was recorded in a study of neoadjuvant nivolumab and ipilimumab in lung cancer (dated by TCRdb to 2018 to 2021). With regard to the full study: Nivolumab was given at 3 mg/kg intravenously on days 1, 15 and 29, and the combination arm added ipilimumab 1 mg/kg on day 1 only. The primary endpoint of the trial was the rate of major pathologic response (MPR) in the intention-to-treat population of each study arm. A total of roughly 45 patients with operable NSCLC were treated in the trial, with 23 randomized to nivolumab monotherapy and roughly 20 randomized to nivolumab plus ipilimumab. TCR repertoires in pretherapy (baseline) peripheral blood were compared with TCR repertoires in tumors resected at surgery after neoadjuvant immune checkpoint blockade. Matched pretherapy and resected tumor pairs were analyzed for seven patients, of whom four received nivolumab and three received nivolumab plus ipilimumab.

Comments on this clone: Its antigen specificity is not known. Nothing much larger sits one base from this clone, and base qualities are not available.

Here is what the overall study found, with its caveats: No significant correlation was found between TCR clonality and pathologic tumor regression, and only one major-pathologic-response sample was available for the clonality analysis. From pretherapy to surgery, tumor T-cell richness and clonality increased in three of three dual-therapy tumors but in only two of four nivolumab-treated tumors. Compared with tumor-adjacent uninvolved lung, resected tumors had greater TCR richness and clonality, and increases showed up in more of the dual-therapy-treated tumors. TCR sequencing was performed in a small number of samples. A positive correlation was observed between pretherapy blood TCR richness and richness in tumors resected after neoadjuvant therapy (Spearman R of about 0.83).

Library preparation used the immunoSEQ multiplex PCR assay. Per the authors' processing: Repertoires were summarized in terms of richness and clonality, and significantly expanded and contracted clones between pre- and post-therapy samples were identified. TCRdb stores this immuneACCESS table with in-frame sequences only. Part of the clones is absent; in the studies checked, under half of the shortfall reflects unresolved V genes, and no reason is known for the rest. Clonal size and the V and J genes are those of that table, whereas D and trimming came from the DNA. The sample table holds 40,000 to 60,000 clones, of which around nine tenths were seen once. Clones ranked in the top ten supply over 3.5% of the sample. The time point label of this sample denotes: pretherapy, before neoadjuvant immune checkpoint inhibitors. Samples came from the phase 2 randomized NEOSTAR trial, which tested neoadjuvant nivolumab or nivolumab plus ipilimumab followed by surgery in operable NSCLC.

The CDR3 sequence holds 14 residues, the cysteine and phenylalanine included. Kept here is only the CDR3 DNA, which spans 42 bases and is read in frame from base 1. A distance of 15 bases separates the germline ends of V and J, which lose 10 bases and 2 bases respectively. The CDR1 and CDR2 encoded by the germline V gene are MNHEY and SVGAGI. This TCR derives from an adult with non-small cell lung cancer. Some clones in this sample may be carry-over from other donors' samples. The input for sequencing was blood, taken before neoadjuvant nivolumab, alone or with ipilimumab. The receptor chain draws on TRBV6-5 and TRBJ2-1; the D gene identity is not certain. Here is the DNA: TGTGCCACCGCTCCCGGGTTCCCCTACAATGAGCAGTTCTTC. Its amino acids are CATAPGFPYNEQFF.